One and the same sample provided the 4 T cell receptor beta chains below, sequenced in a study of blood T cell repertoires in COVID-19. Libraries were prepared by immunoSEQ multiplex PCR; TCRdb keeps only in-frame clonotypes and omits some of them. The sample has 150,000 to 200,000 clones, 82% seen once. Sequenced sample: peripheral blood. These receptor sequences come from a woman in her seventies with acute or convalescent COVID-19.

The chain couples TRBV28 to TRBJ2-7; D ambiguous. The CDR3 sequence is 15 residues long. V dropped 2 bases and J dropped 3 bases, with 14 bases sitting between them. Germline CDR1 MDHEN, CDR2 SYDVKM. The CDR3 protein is CASSLRLGTNYEQYF. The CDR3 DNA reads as TGTGCCAGCAGTTTACGTCTTGGCACCAACTACGAGCAGTACTTC.

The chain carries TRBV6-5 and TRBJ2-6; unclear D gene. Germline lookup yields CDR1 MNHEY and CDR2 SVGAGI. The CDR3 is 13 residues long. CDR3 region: CATTSPGANVLTF. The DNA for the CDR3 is TGTGCAACTACAAGTCCTGGGGCCAACGTCCTGACTTTC.

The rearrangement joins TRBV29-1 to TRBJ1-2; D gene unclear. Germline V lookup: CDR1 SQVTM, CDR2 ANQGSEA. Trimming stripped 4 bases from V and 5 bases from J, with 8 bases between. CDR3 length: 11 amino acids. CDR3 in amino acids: CSVGADYGYTF. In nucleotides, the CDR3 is TGCAGCGTTGGGGCTGATTATGGCTACACCTTC.

In DNA form, the CDR3 reads TGTGCCAGCAGTTCCCTCGGGGGGCGGTCCTACGAGCAGTACTTC. Its protein product is CASSSLGGRSYEQYF. The rearrangement uses TRBV6-2 or TRBV6-3 and TRBJ2-7; possible D gene TRBD2, 7 bases. V dropped 4 bases and J dropped 1 base, with 14 bases sitting between them. The germline gives CDR1 MNHEY, CDR2 SVGEGT. This CDR3 contains 15 residues.